These T cell receptor beta chains were read from a single sample in a study of blood T cell repertoires in COVID-19. Only in-frame clones appear in the TCRdb table, and some are missing; sequencing was by immunoSEQ multiplex PCR. The data contain roughly 34,000 clones, approximately 91% of them singletons. The sample consisted of peripheral blood. The receptors originated from a man in his 60s with active or convalescent COVID-19. The conserved cysteine and the conserved F or W are not part of the CDR3 here. Each record gives: CDR3 length, clone size, V gene, D gene, CDR3 protein. A D gene is named only where the DNA matches it firmly. The size entry is marked missing in some rows and otherwise reads once, few, many or a size class.

CDR3 length: 14
clone size: -
V gene: TRBV11-2
D gene: -
CDR3 protein: ASSSGFGRLNSPLH

CDR3 length: 14
clone size: -
V gene: TRBV5-1
D gene: -
CDR3 protein: ASSTTMTPSNEKLF

CDR3 length: 10
clone size: -
V gene: TRBV7-3
D gene: -
CDR3 protein: ASSSTGYEAF

CDR3 length: 12
clone size: -
V gene: TRBV19
D gene: TRBD2
CDR3 protein: ASRTSYRTDTQY

CDR3 length: 11
clone size: -
V gene: TRBV9
D gene: -
CDR3 protein: ASSVDGNYGYT

CDR3 length: 14
clone size: -
V gene: TRBV5-1
D gene: -
CDR3 protein: ASSLAGQGGFSPLH

CDR3 length: 12
clone size: -
V gene: TRBV5-1
D gene: TRBD1
CDR3 protein: ASSPDRGVGGYT

CDR3 length: 12
clone size: -
V gene: TRBV19
D gene: TRBD1
CDR3 protein: ASSIDRGRYGYT

CDR3 length: 11
clone size: -
V gene: TRBV30
D gene: TRBD1
CDR3 protein: AWSVDRDQPQH

CDR3 length: 13
clone size: -
V gene: TRBV7-7
D gene: TRBD1
CDR3 protein: ASSYGQGPGNTIY

CDR3 length: 12
clone size: once
V gene: TRBV29-1
D gene: TRBD1
CDR3 protein: SVERDSSGNTIY

CDR3 length: 12
clone size: -
V gene: TRBV7-3
D gene: -
CDR3 protein: ASSLGGSVSEQF

CDR3 length: 12
clone size: few
V gene: TRBV9
D gene: TRBD1
CDR3 protein: ASSEGTVQETQY

CDR3 length: 12
clone size: few
V gene: TRBV19
D gene: TRBD1
CDR3 protein: ASRDRGENTEAF

CDR3 length: 12
clone size: -
V gene: TRBV2
D gene: TRBD1
CDR3 protein: ASSVATGLTEAF

CDR3 length: 13
clone size: once
V gene: TRBV11-2
D gene: TRBD2
CDR3 protein: ASSLGTSGYNEQF

CDR3 length: 12
clone size: -
V gene: TRBV7-9
D gene: -
CDR3 protein: ASSSPGNFYGYT

CDR3 length: 14
clone size: -
V gene: TRBV5-1
D gene: TRBD1
CDR3 protein: ASSLGGTGRSYEQY

CDR3 length: 12
clone size: -
V gene: TRBV5-1
D gene: TRBD1
CDR3 protein: ASSLSGGAYEQY

CDR3 length: 12
clone size: -
V gene: TRBV6-6
D gene: TRBD1
CDR3 protein: ASSYPGQGNEQY

CDR3 length: 11
clone size: -
V gene: TRBV4-1
D gene: -
CDR3 protein: ASSQDGGYGYT

CDR3 length: 13
clone size: -
V gene: TRBV5-4
D gene: -
CDR3 protein: ASSLTSSGANVLT

CDR3 length: 13
clone size: -
V gene: TRBV6-5
D gene: TRBD1
CDR3 protein: ASSWGQYSGNTIY

CDR3 length: 12
clone size: -
V gene: TRBV6-5
D gene: -
CDR3 protein: ASRVKTGSTEAF

CDR3 length: 14
clone size: -
V gene: TRBV19
D gene: TRBD1
CDR3 protein: ASSRPGQGINYGYT

CDR3 length: 11
clone size: -
V gene: TRBV5-6
D gene: -
CDR3 protein: ASSLEQSYGYT

CDR3 length: 9
clone size: few
V gene: TRBV28
D gene: -
CDR3 protein: ASSSRYEQY

CDR3 length: 13
clone size: -
V gene: TRBV10-3
D gene: -
CDR3 protein: AVKAGIGLHQPQH

CDR3 length: 12
clone size: -
V gene: TRBV9
D gene: -
CDR3 protein: ASSLGGLNTEAF

CDR3 length: 13
clone size: -
V gene: TRBV5-4
D gene: -
CDR3 protein: ASSGGGRVTGELF

CDR3 length: 9
clone size: -
V gene: TRBV20-1
D gene: -
CDR3 protein: SALHRDEQY

CDR3 length: 12
clone size: -
V gene: TRBV7-2
D gene: -
CDR3 protein: ASSFRAGSYEQY

CDR3 length: 14
clone size: -
V gene: TRBV7-6
D gene: -
CDR3 protein: ASSLVLWGGHGEQF

CDR3 length: 13
clone size: few
V gene: TRBV5-4
D gene: -
CDR3 protein: ASSSRRQGGNTIY

CDR3 length: 14
clone size: -
V gene: TRBV2
D gene: -
CDR3 protein: ASSEYRGGYNSPLH

CDR3 length: 11
clone size: -
V gene: TRBV6-5
D gene: -
CDR3 protein: ASSYRGGNEAF

CDR3 length: 13
clone size: -
V gene: TRBV6-6
D gene: -
CDR3 protein: ASTGQQASTDTQY

CDR3 length: 14
clone size: -
V gene: TRBV6-5
D gene: TRBD2
CDR3 protein: ASSFKTSDGTGELF

CDR3 length: 12
clone size: -
V gene: TRBV2
D gene: TRBD1
CDR3 protein: ASSGGTGSQPQH

CDR3 length: 13
clone size: -
V gene: TRBV7-9
D gene: TRBD1
CDR3 protein: ASSLPRGRDTEAF

CDR3 length: 13
clone size: -
V gene: TRBV9
D gene: TRBD1
CDR3 protein: ASSTGDSYNSPLH

CDR3 length: 11
clone size: -
V gene: TRBV7-3
D gene: -
CDR3 protein: ASSLTGVDTQY

CDR3 length: 12
clone size: once
V gene: TRBV4-3
D gene: -
CDR3 protein: ASSQEATPDTQY

CDR3 length: 11
clone size: once
V gene: TRBV18
D gene: TRBD1
CDR3 protein: ASTGQANTEAF

CDR3 length: 11
clone size: -
V gene: TRBV5-1
D gene: -
CDR3 protein: ASSWTVNSPLH

CDR3 length: 14
clone size: -
V gene: TRBV27
D gene: TRBD1
CDR3 protein: ASSRTPGQPNEKLF

CDR3 length: 14
clone size: -
V gene: TRBV7-2
D gene: TRBD2
CDR3 protein: ASSAGLAASTDTQY

CDR3 length: 13
clone size: -
V gene: TRBV11-2
D gene: -
CDR3 protein: ASSSPGTRHSPLH

CDR3 length: 10
clone size: -
V gene: TRBV10-3
D gene: TRBD2
CDR3 protein: ATKAGEEVQY

CDR3 length: 14
clone size: -
V gene: TRBV19
D gene: -
CDR3 protein: ASELQRRSNTGELF

CDR3 length: 12
clone size: -
V gene: TRBV5-1
D gene: -
CDR3 protein: ASSSQGNTGELF